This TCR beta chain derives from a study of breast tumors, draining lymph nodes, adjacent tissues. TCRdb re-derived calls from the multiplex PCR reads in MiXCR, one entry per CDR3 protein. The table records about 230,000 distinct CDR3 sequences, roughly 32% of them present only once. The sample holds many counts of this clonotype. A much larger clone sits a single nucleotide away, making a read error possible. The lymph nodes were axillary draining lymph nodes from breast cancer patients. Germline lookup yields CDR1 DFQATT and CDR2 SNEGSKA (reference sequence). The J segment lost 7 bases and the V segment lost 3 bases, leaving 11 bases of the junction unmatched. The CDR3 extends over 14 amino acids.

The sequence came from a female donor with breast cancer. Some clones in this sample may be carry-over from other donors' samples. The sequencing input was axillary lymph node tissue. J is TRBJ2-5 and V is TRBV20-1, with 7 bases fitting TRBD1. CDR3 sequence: CSASSRTGEATQYF. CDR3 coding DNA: TGCAGTGCTAGCAGTCGTACAGGGGAAGCGACCCAGTACTTC.